The 30 T cell receptor beta chains in this list originate from one sample, sequenced in a study of blood T cell repertoires in COVID-19. The protocol was immunoSEQ multiplex PCR, while the TCRdb copy is restricted to in-frame clones and leaves out a portion. The data contain fewer than 15,000 clones, 81% of them seen just once; the ten biggest clones take up roughly 28%. Sequenced: peripheral blood. These receptors were collected from a human donor in a cohort sampled during active COVID-19.

This chain links TRBV28 with TRBJ2-5, with D maybe TRBD2 (6 bases). CDR3 length: 14 amino acids. The V end was cut by 3 bases, the J end by 5 bases, with 13 bases between. The germline CDR1 and CDR2 sequences are MDHEN and SYDVKM. The CDR3 sequence is CASSLGGDLETQYF. CDR3 bases: TGTGCCAGCAGTTTGGGGGGAGATCTCGAGACCCAGTACTTC.

The CDR3 region is CASSFDWGTQHF. Written as DNA, the CDR3 is TGTGCCAGCAGCTTCGATTGGGGCACCCAGCATTTT. V gene TRBV7-2 combines with J gene TRBJ1-5, with D perhaps matching TRBD1 (5 bases). The germline CDR1 and CDR2 sequences are SGHTA and FQGNSA. V shed 3 bases and J shed 11 bases, with 11 bases lying between them. The length of the CDR3 is 12 residues.

V gene TRBV4-2 combines with J gene TRBJ2-1; 8 nucleotides match TRBD1. The CDR3 has 15 residues. V lost 3 bases, J lost 3 bases, and 4 bases stayed unmatched. The germline gives CDR1 LGHNA, CDR2 YNFKEQ. The CDR3 DNA follows: TGTGCCAGCAGCCACCAGGGGGCGGACTACAATGAGCAGTTCTTC. Protein sequence: CASSHQGADYNEQFF.

The rearrangement uses TRBV14 and TRBJ1-1, with TRBD1 as a possible D gene (6 bases). This CDR3 spans 13 amino acids. Germline V gives CDR1 SGHDN, CDR2 FVKESK. V lost 4 bases and J lost 4, with 10 bases in between. This CDR3 reads CASSLPTGTEAFF. The CDR3, as DNA: TGTGCCAGCAGCCTACCGACAGGCACTGAAGCTTTCTTT. The complete variable domain, with remaining parts taken from reference TRBV14 and TRBJ1-1, reads EAGVTQFPSHSVIEKGQTVTLRCDPISGHDNLYWYRRVMGKEIKFLLHFVKESKQDESGMPNNRFLAERTGGTYSTLKVQPAELEDSGVYFCASSLPTGTEAFFGQGTRLTVV.

The CDR3 spells CASSQGQAGLADNEQFF. The CDR3 coding sequence is TGTGCCAGCAGCCAGGGGCAGGCGGGACTAGCGGACAATGAGCAGTTCTTC. The chain links TRBV27 to TRBJ2-1; 11 bases are a match to TRBD2. V trimming: 6 bases; J trimming: 5 bases; junction bases outside the gene matches: 12. The germline gives CDR1 MNHEY, CDR2 SMNVEV (reference sequence). CDR3 size: 17 residues.

The rearrangement uses TRBV7-2 and TRBJ1-2; D gene unclear. The ends were cut back, 3 bases at V and 6 bases at J, with 5 bases in the middle. The CDR3 covers 11 residues. Germline V CDR1 and CDR2: SGHTA, FQGNSA. In DNA, the CDR3 is TGTGCCAGCAGCTTTTCCGATGGCTACACCTTC. Translating it yields CASSFSDGYTF.

The gene calls are TRBV5-1 and TRBJ2-7; 10 bases are a match to TRBD1. The CDR3 is 14 amino acids. Germline V gives CDR1 SGHRS, CDR2 YFSETQ. Trimming took 4 bases from V and 3 from J; bases not matched to a gene: 4. CDR3 in amino acids: CASSNGQGVYEQYF. The CDR3 DNA follows: TGCGCCAGCAGCAATGGACAGGGGGTCTACGAGCAGTACTTC.

The CDR3 nucleotides read TGCGCCAGCAGCCATACACCGACAGGGTTGACCGGAGAGACCCAGTACTTC. Translation gives CASSHTPTGLTGETQYF. This chain joins TRBV4-1 and TRBJ2-5; TRBD1 agrees at 7 bases. The CDR3 length is 17 residues. Losses at the gene ends were 3 bases for V and 4 bases for J; bases not matched to a gene: 14. Germline V gene sequence: CDR1 MGHRA, CDR2 YSYEKL.

The chain uses TRBV6-4 and TRBJ2-1, with 7 positions matching TRBD2. CDR1 is MRHNA, CDR2 SNTAGT, per germline. With 4 bases clipped from V and 6 bases from J, the junction kept 6 bases outside the gene matches. The CDR3 is 14 amino acids. CDR3 sequence reads: CASSVAGEGNEQFF. The CDR3 DNA sequence: TGTGCCAGCAGTGTCGCGGGAGAAGGCAATGAGCAGTTCTTC.

In its sample, this clone was seen once. The chain has TRBV5-1 and TRBJ1-3; TRBD1 might be the D (6 bases). The V end was cut by 4 bases, the J end by 5 bases, with 10 bases between. From germline, CDR1 is SGHRS and CDR2 YFSETQ. The CDR3 consists of 13 residues. CDR3 loop: CASSLGTRNTIYF. The CDR3, as DNA: TGCGCCAGCAGCCTAGGGACAAGAAACACCATATATTTT.

The CDR3 loop is CASSLAGVLGYTF. CDR3 bases: TGTGCCAGCAGCTTGGCTGGAGTTCTCGGCTACACCTTC. This sequence joins TRBV5-4 and TRBJ1-2, with D unresolved. Germline V gene sequence: CDR1 SGHNT, CDR2 YYREEE (reference sequence). There are 13 residues in the CDR3. The ends were cut back, 0 bases at V and 8 bases at J, with 11 bases in the middle.

The V and J genes are TRBV7-8 and TRBJ2-6; 8 bases agree with TRBD1. CDR1 and CDR2 from the germline V gene are SGHVS and FQNEAQ. V was pared by 7 bases and J by 9 bases, with 8 bases of the junction left unmatched. This CDR3 has 14 amino acids. CDR3 nucleotide sequence: TGTGCCAGCATCTTGGGGACAGGTGGCAACGTCCTGACTTTC. Amino acid sequence: CASILGTGGNVLTF.

V is TRBV5-6 and J is TRBJ1-2; D not certain. Germline V gene lookup returns CDR1 SGHDT and CDR2 YYEEEE. CDR3 length: 14 residues. Trimming cost V 0 bases and J 11 bases, with 17 bases left between them. The CDR3 DNA follows: TGTGCCAGCAGCTTGGTCGGTTTTCCCCTTAGTTACACCTTC. As protein: CASSLVGFPLSYTF.

CDR3 nucleotides: TGTGCCAGCAGCGTAGAAGGACTAGCTGTACTCTCCGGGGAGCTGTTTTTT. It yields the protein CASSVEGLAVLSGELFF. This chain joins TRBV9 and TRBJ2-2; 8 nucleotides match TRBD2. The V segment lost 0 bases and the J segment 6 bases; nucleotides outside the gene matches: 10. Germline V gene data show CDR1 as SGDLS and CDR2 as YYNGEE. The CDR3 is made up of 17 amino acids.

The gene calls are TRBV5-1 and TRBJ2-1; 9 bases are a match to TRBD2. This CDR3 spans 15 amino acids. The V gene's germline CDR1 is SGHRS and CDR2 YFSETQ. The V segment lost 0 bases and the J segment 7 bases; nucleotides outside the gene matches: 5. CDR3 sequence reads: CASSLGAGGPNEQFF. In DNA form, the CDR3 reads TGCGCCAGCAGCTTGGGGGCGGGAGGGCCAAATGAGCAGTTCTTC.

The rearrangement uses TRBV5-4 and TRBJ1-3; D gene unclear. The CDR3 spans 15 residues. V was clipped by 4 bases and J by 0 bases, with 11 bases between them. In germline, CDR1 is SGHNT, CDR2 YYREEE (reference sequence). For the CDR3, the DNA is TGTGCCAGCAGCCCCGGACTGACCTCTGGAAACACCATATATTTT. As protein: CASSPGLTSGNTIYF.

V and J are TRBV5-1 and TRBJ2-5, with 10 bases that match TRBD2. Germline CDR1 is SGHRS and CDR2 is YFSETQ. This CDR3 is 16 amino acids long. The junction had 9 bases not matched to a gene; V was cut back by 3 bases and J by 4 bases. DNA for the CDR3: TGCGCCAGCAGCTCTCTAGCGGGGGCTCCTTCAGAGACCCAGTACTTC. It is translated as CASSSLAGAPSETQYF. The full variable domain, rest sourced from reference TRBV5-1 and TRBJ2-5, is KAGVTQTPRYLIKTRGQQVTLSCSPISGHRSVSWYQQTPGQGLQFLFEYFSETQRNKGNFPGRFSGRQFSNSRSEMNVSTLELGDSALYLCASSSLAGAPSETQYFGPGTRLLVL.

This chain joins TRBV7-6 and TRBJ2-7; TRBD2 might be the D (6 bases). Per the germline V gene, CDR1 is SGHVS and CDR2 is FNYEAQ. V lost 4 bases, J lost 4 bases, and 17 bases lay in between. The CDR3 runs to 15 residues. The CDR3, as DNA: TGTGCCAGCAGCTCCCCCCGGGGCGCGGGGTACGAGCAGTACTTC. It encodes CASSSPRGAGYEQYF.

The gene calls are TRBV3-1 (or the pseudogene TRBV3-2) and TRBJ1-2; D is unclear. Trimming removed 0 bases from V and 7 bases from J, with 9 bases in between. There are 13 residues in the CDR3. Germline V gives CDR1 LGHDT, CDR2 YNNKEL (reference sequence). The CDR3 coding sequence is TGTGCCAGCAGCCAAGAACTCGTATCTGGCTACACCTTC. Protein sequence: CASSQELVSGYTF.

The sample holds one count of this clone. The chain joins TRBV28 to TRBJ2-3; 9 bases map to TRBD2. CDR1 is MDHEN and CDR2 is SYDVKM in the germline V gene. Losses at the gene ends were 5 bases for V and 1 base for J; bases not matched to a gene: 4. CDR3 length equals 15 residues. The CDR3 sequence: CASSGAGGGTDTQYF. The CDR3 DNA follows: TGTGCCAGCAGTGGAGCGGGAGGTGGCACAGATACGCAGTATTTT.

V and J are TRBV4-3 and TRBJ1-3; D remains ambiguous. The germline gives CDR1 LGHNA, CDR2 YSLEER. Trimming left V 0 bases short and J 4 bases short, with 10 bases between. This CDR3 contains 15 residues. CDR3 protein: CASSQEASVGNTIYF. The CDR3 bases are TGCGCCAGCAGCCAAGAAGCGTCAGTCGGAAACACCATATATTTT.

For this clone: At one end, the junction sequence differs from germline, possibly due to a read error. The chain uses TRBV12-3 or TRBV12-4 and TRBJ2-5; TRBD1 agrees at 12 bases. The CDR3 has 13 amino acids. The CDR3 bases are TGTGCCAGCAGTTTCCGGGACAGGGGGCCGTGGGACTTC. It is translated as CASSFRDRGPWDF.

This clone has a count of ten or more. J is TRBJ1-2 and V is TRBV6-5, with D unclear. Per the germline V gene, CDR1 is MNHEY and CDR2 is SVGAGI. The CDR3 is 13 residues long. V was pared by 8 bases and J by 0 bases, with 10 bases between. The CDR3 is CASGGTANYGYTF. The CDR3 region has the DNA TGTGCCAGCGGCGGAACGGCTAACTATGGCTACACCTTC.

The chain is built from TRBV6-2 or TRBV6-3 and TRBJ2-5, with TRBD2 matching 7 bases. Germline CDR1 is MNHEY and CDR2 is SVGEGT. J gave up 1 base and V 3 bases, and 2 bases lay outside the gene matches. CDR3 length: 14 residues. The CDR3 sequence is CASSYREVQETQYF. The CDR3, as DNA: TGTGCCAGCAGTTATCGGGAGGTCCAAGAGACCCAGTACTTC.

The chain uses TRBV27 and TRBJ2-7, with 10 bases that match TRBD1. There are 15 residues in the CDR3. V was pared by 5 bases and J by 2 bases, with 6 bases of the junction left unmatched. The germline V gene encodes CDR1 MNHEY and CDR2 SMNVEV (reference sequence). The CDR3: CASSPTGQGTYEQYF. CDR3 sequence (DNA): TGTGCCAGCAGTCCCACGGGACAGGGGACCTACGAGCAGTACTTC.

The V gene is TRBV28, the J gene TRBJ1-1; D is unresolved. V gave up 4 bases and J gave up 4 bases, with 10 bases separating them. CDR1 MDHEN and CDR2 SYDVKM come from the germline V gene. The CDR3 contains 13 residues. CDR3 sequence: CASSSGYLTEAFF. The DNA for the CDR3 is TGTGCCAGCAGTTCGGGATATCTCACTGAAGCTTTCTTT.

The V gene is TRBV28, the J gene TRBJ1-5; the D gene is possibly TRBD1 (5 bases). Germline values: CDR1 MDHEN, CDR2 SYDVKM. The CDR3 is 13 amino acids. V lost 6 bases, J lost 4 bases, and 10 bases lay in between. The CDR3 sequence: CASRSRGNQPQHF. As DNA, the CDR3 is TGTGCCAGCAGAAGCCGGGGGAATCAGCCCCAGCATTTT.

About this clone: The junction does not match germline at one end; this may be a read error. The rearrangement links TRBV18 to TRBJ2-7, with D unclear. The CDR3 consists of 13 residues. CDR1 and CDR2 (germline): KGHSH, LQKENI. The CDR3 loop reads CASSPPSSSEQYF. CDR3 nucleotides: TGTGCCAGCTCACCACCCTCTTCCTCCGAGCAGTACTTC.

This clone was observed a handful of times. The chain joins TRBV9 to TRBJ2-2; TRBD1 matches 9 bases. Germline V gene data show CDR1 as SGDLS and CDR2 as YYNGEE. This CDR3 has 15 amino acids. Losses at the gene ends were 2 bases for V and 5 bases for J; bases not matched to a gene: 4. The CDR3 loop reads CASSVWTGVTGELFF. The CDR3 DNA follows: TGTGCCAGCAGCGTGTGGACAGGGGTGACCGGGGAGCTGTTTTTT.

The chain combines TRBV4-1 with TRBJ2-1; a weak D match, TRBD1 (5 bases). This CDR3 has 16 residues. Trimming took 1 base from V and 7 from J, leaving 17 bases between them. Germline loops: CDR1 MGHRA, CDR2 YSYEKL. CDR3 region: CASSQVGAGFRNEQFF. CDR3 DNA: TGCGCCAGCAGCCAAGTTGGGGCAGGGTTTAGAAATGAGCAGTTCTTC.